This T cell receptor beta chain was recorded in a study of blood T cell repertoires in COVID-19 (dated by TCRdb to 2020 to 2022). Study-wide context: The collaborator samples originated in the United States, Italy and Spain and spanned the acute and convalescent phases of COVID-19. The material from the prospective study consisted of cDNA or gDNA derived from T cells, B-cell-depleted T cells, or PBMCs. Subjects who had been exposed to COVID-19, were actively infected with it, or had recovered from it provided the deeply sampled blood TCRbeta repertoires that made up the dataset. The repertoires were released in a freely available public database intended as a resource for research on the immune response to SARS-CoV-2. Samples were obtained from the ongoing ImmuneRACE study (first 160 participants) and from about 1,300 subjects provided by 6 global collaborators. The sample metadata nearly always contained a de-identified subject ID, COVID-19 status, age in years and sex. Where available, HLA class I and class II types were taken from metadata supplied by the sample provider and were not determined by assay-based typing. Paper-wide results and their limitations: The quantity of clinical and demographic metadata differed by source and by participant and was supplied without curation.

In the case of this clone: Its antigen is still unknown. No much larger clone is present one base from it, and per-base qualities are unavailable.

The CDR3 runs 14 amino acids, cysteine and phenylalanine included. Of all the DNA, just the CDR3 is kept, 42 bases in frame from base 1. Ends trimmed: V by 2 bases, J by 9 bases; bases unmatched to a gene: 7. The germline V gene (reference sequence) gives CDR1 as WNHNN and CDR2 as SYGVQD. TCRbeta CDR3 regions were amplified from genomic DNA by means of the immunoSEQ Assay, a bias-controlled multiplex PCR. The authors processed their data as follows. The number of nucleated cells in each sample was estimated from the amplification of reference gene primers within the assay. Sequence reads were collapsed and filtered to measure the absolute abundance of every unique TCRbeta CDR3 rearrangement. For each sample, productive Simpson clonality was calculated as the square root of Simpson's diversity index over productive rearrangements. TCRdb took over this immuneACCESS table, retaining in-frame rearrangements with V and J assigned. Such tables are incomplete; in checked studies, under half of the missing clones stem from an unresolved V gene, and the remainder is unexplained. The DNA gave D and trimming, while V, J and clone size come from that table. The sample includes about 140,000 clones, with 75% to 85% observed a single time. The ten largest clones capture roughly a tenth of the sample.

The collaborating institutions used their own protocols to collect whole blood in K2EDTA tubes. For TCRbeta analysis, collaborators shipped samples as frozen whole blood, isolated PBMCs, or DNA extracted from either of those sample types. The sample consisted of peripheral blood. The sequence came from a man in his 60s with active or convalescent COVID-19. The sequence joins TRBV10-1 to TRBJ2-1; TRBD1 agrees with 7 junctional bases. The DNA sequence is as follows: TGCGCCAGCAGTGAGGACAGGGTGAGGGTTGAGCAGTTCTTC. It translates to CASSEDRVRVEQFF.